The 21 T cell receptor beta chains below were found in one sample sequenced in a study of blood T cell repertoires in COVID-19. Sequencing used immunoSEQ multiplex PCR; TCRdb keeps in-frame clones, though not all of them. The sample yields about 270,000 clones, around 92% seen once. The specimen was peripheral blood. Receptors originate from a young adult with COVID-19, enrolled during active disease.

This clone has only one observation. The chain uses TRBV7-2 and TRBJ2-5; tentatively, D is TRBD2 (6 bases). Germline assignment: CDR1 SGHTA and CDR2 FQGNSA. This CDR3 comprises 17 residues. The V end lost 2 bases, the J end lost 5 bases, and 21 bases lay between the germline ends. In nucleotides, the CDR3 is TGTGCCAGCAGCTTATCAAGTGTCAGCGGGTTTAGGGAGACCCAGTACTTC. Residues: CASSLSSVSGFRETQYF.

V gene TRBV2 combines with J gene TRBJ1-2; tentatively, D is TRBD1 (5 bases). CDR3 length: 15 amino acids. Germline V gene data show CDR1 as SNHLY and CDR2 as FYNNEI. V lost 5 bases, J lost 0 bases, and 13 bases lay in between. The DNA of the CDR3 is TGTGCCAGCAGTAGAGACAGTCTAGCTAACTATGGCTACACCTTC. This translates into CASSRDSLANYGYTF.

The chain uses TRBV29-1 and TRBJ1-4; tentatively, D is TRBD1 (6 bases). The CDR3 is 11 amino acids. Trimming shortened V by 5 bases and J by 13 bases, and 14 bases separated the two germline ends. The germline gives CDR1 SQVTM, CDR2 ANQGSEA. CDR3 nucleotide sequence: TGCAGCGTTCGGGGGGCTGGTGGACTGTTTTTT. It codes for CSVRGAGGLFF.

The rearrangement uses TRBV30 and TRBJ1-1; 7 positions agree with TRBD1. The CDR3 contains 16 residues. Germline V lookup: CDR1 GTSNPN, CDR2 SVGIG (reference sequence). V was clipped by 5 bases and J by 3 bases; unmatched bases: 15. The CDR3 spells CAWAIQDRLWDTEAFF. In DNA form, the CDR3 reads TGTGCCTGGGCTATTCAGGACAGGCTGTGGGACACTGAAGCTTTCTTT.

The chain employs TRBV2 and TRBJ2-1, with 7 bases aligning to TRBD2. Trimming cost V 8 bases and J 3 bases; bases outside gene matches: 4. This CDR3 spans 13 amino acids. CDR1 is SNHLY, CDR2 FYNNEI, per germline. DNA for the CDR3: TGTGCCAGCGAACTAGCGAGCTACAATGAGCAGTTCTTC. Its translation is CASELASYNEQFF. Combining the CDR3 with reference TRBV2 and TRBJ2-1 gives the whole variable domain EPEVTQTPSHQVTQMGQEVILRCVPISNHLYFYWYRQILGQKVEFLVSFYNNEISEKSEIFDDQFSVERPDGSNFTLKIRSTKLEDSAMYFCASELASYNEQFFGPGTRLTVL.

J is TRBJ1-1 and V is TRBV5-5; no definite D call. CDR1 is SGHKS and CDR2 is YYEKEE in the germline V gene (reference sequence). The CDR3 consists of 13 residues. V lost 0 bases and J lost 1, with 4 bases in between. The CDR3 DNA is TGTGCCAGCAGCTTGGCAGAGAACACTGAAGCTTTCTTT. It specifies CASSLAENTEAFF. Combining the CDR3 with reference TRBV5-5 and TRBJ1-1 gives the whole variable domain DAGVTQSPTHLIKTRGQQVTLRCSPISGHKSVSWYQQVLGQGPQFIFQYYEKEERGRGNFPDRFSARQFPNYSSELNVNALLLGDSALYLCASSLAENTEAFFGQGTRLTVV.

The rearrangement links TRBV5-5 to TRBJ1-4; the D gene is possibly TRBD1 (5 bases). The V gene lost 4 bases and the J gene lost 8 bases, with 15 bases spanning the gap. Germline CDR1 reads SGHKS; CDR2 reads YYEKEE (reference sequence). The CDR3 spans 14 residues. The CDR3, as DNA: TGTGCCAGCAGCAGAGTGACACCAGGGGAAAAACTGTTTTTT. Protein: CASSRVTPGEKLFF. Together with reference TRBV5-5 and TRBJ1-4, the CDR3 gives the full variable domain: DAGVTQSPTHLIKTRGQQVTLRCSPISGHKSVSWYQQVLGQGPQFIFQYYEKEERGRGNFPDRFSARQFPNYSSELNVNALLLGDSALYLCASSRVTPGEKLFFGSGTQLSVL.

V usage is TRBV25-1 and J usage is TRBJ2-7; 7 bases map to TRBD1. CDR3 length equals 12 residues. With V trimmed by 6 bases and J by 5 bases, 4 bases remained unmatched. The germline V gene encodes CDR1 MGHDK and CDR2 SYGVNS. CDR3 sequence: CASRTGLDEQYF. The DNA of the CDR3 is TGTGCCAGCAGGACAGGGCTTGACGAGCAGTACTTC.

The rearrangement joins TRBV19 to TRBJ2-1, with a possible D match to TRBD2 (6 bases). Per germline, CDR1 LNHDA and CDR2 SQIVND (reference sequence). Deletions cut 10 bases from V and 4 bases from J, with 23 bases between. The CDR3 runs 16 residues. The CDR3 DNA follows: TGTGCCACCCAGGCCTTCTTTGCGGGATCATACAATGAGCAGTTCTTC. Protein: CATQAFFAGSYNEQFF.

The CDR3 loop reads CASRAQGRYGYTF. As DNA, the CDR3 is TGTGCCAGCAGGGCACAGGGTAGGTATGGCTACACCTTC. The chain is built from TRBV28 and TRBJ1-2, with a weak D call TRBD1 (6 bases). The CDR3 has 13 amino acids. V shed 6 bases and J shed 5 bases, with 13 bases lying between them. From germline, CDR1 is MDHEN and CDR2 SYDVKM.

J is TRBJ2-5 and V is TRBV19; TRBD1 matches at 7 bases. From germline, CDR1 is LNHDA and CDR2 SQIVND (reference sequence). The CDR3 has 14 residues. V dropped 5 bases and J dropped 1; count of bases not matched to a gene: 4. CDR3 sequence: CASSLTGSQETQYF. In DNA, the CDR3 is TGTGCCAGTAGTCTGACAGGGTCCCAAGAGACCCAGTACTTC.

This clone occurred once. V is TRBV25-1 and J is TRBJ1-3; 8 bases align to TRBD1. V lost 4 bases, J lost 4 bases, and 9 bases stayed unmatched. Germline loops: CDR1 MGHDK, CDR2 SYGVNS. The CDR3 is 16 residues long. The CDR3 here is CASSGSDRENGNTIYF. CDR3 coding DNA: TGTGCCAGCAGTGGATCGGACAGGGAGAACGGAAACACCATATATTTT.

The V call is TRBV7-9, the J call TRBJ2-5; D ambiguous. V shed 5 bases and J shed 4 bases, with 17 bases lying between them. The germline V gene encodes CDR1 SEHNR and CDR2 FQNEAQ (reference sequence). The CDR3 sequence is 15 residues long. CDR3: CASSPRSMKVETQYF. The CDR3 DNA reads as TGTGCCAGCAGCCCACGGTCGATGAAAGTAGAGACCCAGTACTTC.

J is TRBJ2-1 and V is TRBV5-1, with 9 bases fitting TRBD2. V shed 7 bases, J shed 5 bases, and the junction held 10 bases outside the gene matches. The CDR3 consists of 15 residues. Germline lookup yields CDR1 SGHRS and CDR2 YFSETQ. The CDR3 loop is CASSLAGRTNNEQFF. CDR3 DNA sequence: TGCGCCAGCTCCCTAGCGGGACGGACTAACAATGAGCAGTTCTTC. Using reference TRBV5-1 and TRBJ2-1 for the parts outside the CDR3, the full variable domain is KAGVTQTPRYLIKTRGQQVTLSCSPISGHRSVSWYQQTPGQGLQFLFEYFSETQRNKGNFPGRFSGRQFSNSRSEMNVSTLELGDSALYLCASSLAGRTNNEQFFGPGTRLTVL.

This clone was recorded only once. The chain has TRBV5-6 and TRBJ2-5, with TRBD2 matching 10 bases. In germline, CDR1 is SGHDT, CDR2 YYEEEE. With V trimmed by 4 bases and J by 4 bases, 7 bases remained unmatched. The CDR3 totals 15 residues. Here the CDR3 reads CASSQLAGAVETQYF. DNA of the CDR3: TGTGCCAGCAGCCAGCTAGCGGGAGCCGTAGAGACCCAGTACTTC.

The chain employs TRBV7-2 and TRBJ2-7; possibly TRBD2 for D (6 bases). V gave up 6 bases and J gave up 4 bases, with 13 bases separating them. CDR1 and CDR2 from the germline V gene are SGHTA and FQGNSA. This CDR3 has 13 residues. CDR3 amino acids: CASSQGTLYEQYF. The CDR3 bases are TGTGCCAGCAGTCAAGGGACTTTGTACGAGCAGTACTTC.

The chain is built from TRBV5-1 and TRBJ2-3, with a weak D call TRBD2 (6 bases). CDR1 and CDR2 (germline): SGHRS, YFSETQ. V was cut by 2 bases and J by 3 bases, with 13 bases left in between. The CDR3 covers 15 residues. CDR3 sequence: CASSFGGAGTDTQYF. Here the CDR3 DNA reads TGCGCCAGCAGCTTCGGCGGGGCTGGAACAGATACGCAGTATTTT.

The J gene is TRBJ2-5, the V gene TRBV27, with D possibly being TRBD2 (5 bases). Germline V CDR1 and CDR2: MNHEY, SMNVEV (reference sequence). The CDR3 extends over 15 amino acids. Trimming pared 5 bases from V and 2 bases from J, leaving 15 bases between. The DNA of the CDR3 is TGTGCCAGCAGTCCTTTAGACTATTTACAAGAGACCCAGTACTTC. It is translated as CASSPLDYLQETQYF.

V usage is TRBV19 and J usage is TRBJ1-5; 12 nucleotides align to TRBD1. From germline, CDR1 is LNHDA and CDR2 SQIVND (reference sequence). The V gene end was trimmed by 6 bases and the J gene end by 6 bases; junction bases not matched to a gene: 6. The CDR3 has 15 amino acids. The CDR3 sequence is CASSLGQGAAQPQHF. The CDR3 DNA follows: TGTGCCAGTAGCTTGGGACAGGGGGCGGCTCAGCCCCAGCATTTT.

The CDR3 nucleotides read TGTGCCAGCAGTGAATCTGCGGGAGGGTCCTACAATGAGCAGTTCTTC. Protein product: CASSESAGGSYNEQFF. This chain connects TRBV6-1 to TRBJ2-1; 9 bases map to TRBD2. The J segment lost 1 base and the V segment lost 2 bases, leaving 3 bases of the junction unmatched. Germline lookup yields CDR1 MNHNS and CDR2 SASEGT. The CDR3 has 16 residues.

The chain links TRBV29-1 to TRBJ1-1; D is unresolved. V dropped 0 bases and J dropped 1 base, with 3 bases sitting between them. In germline, CDR1 is SQVTM, CDR2 ANQGSEA. This CDR3 is 12 amino acids long. The CDR3 DNA is TGCAGCGTTGAAGACGGGAACACTGAAGCTTTCTTT. Translation gives CSVEDGNTEAFF.